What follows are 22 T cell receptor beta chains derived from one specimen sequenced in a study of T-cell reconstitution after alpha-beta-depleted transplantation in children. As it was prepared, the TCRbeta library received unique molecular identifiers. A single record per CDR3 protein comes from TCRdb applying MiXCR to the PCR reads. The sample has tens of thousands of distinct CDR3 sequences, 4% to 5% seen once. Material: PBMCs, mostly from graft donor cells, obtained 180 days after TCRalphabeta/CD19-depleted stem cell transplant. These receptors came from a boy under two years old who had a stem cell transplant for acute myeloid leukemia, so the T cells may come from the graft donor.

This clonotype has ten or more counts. CDR3 protein: CATSDPGQGERETQYF. DNA of the CDR3: TGTGCCACCAGTGACCCCGGACAGGGAGAACGAGAGACCCAGTACTTC. The genes are TRBV24-1 and TRBJ2-5; 8 bases align to TRBD1. Per germline, CDR1 KGHDR and CDR2 SFDVKD. The CDR3 sequence is 16 residues long. Trimming at V came to 4 bases and at J to 4 bases, leaving 10 bases not matched to a gene.

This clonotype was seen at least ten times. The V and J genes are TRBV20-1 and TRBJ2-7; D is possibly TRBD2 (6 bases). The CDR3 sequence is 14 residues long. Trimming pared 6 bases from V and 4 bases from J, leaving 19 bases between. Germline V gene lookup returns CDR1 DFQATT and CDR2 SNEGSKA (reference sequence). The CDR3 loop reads CSAGRSSLGYEQYF. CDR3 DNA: TGCAGTGCGGGGAGGTCATCTTTGGGGTACGAGCAGTACTTC.

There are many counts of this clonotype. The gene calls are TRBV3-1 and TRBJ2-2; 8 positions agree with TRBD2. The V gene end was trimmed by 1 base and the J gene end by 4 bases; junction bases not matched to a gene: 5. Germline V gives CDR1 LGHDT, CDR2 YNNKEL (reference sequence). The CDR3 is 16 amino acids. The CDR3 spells CASSQVLAGPTGELFF. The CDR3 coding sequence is TGTGCCAGCAGCCAAGTGTTAGCGGGGCCCACCGGGGAGCTGTTTTTT.

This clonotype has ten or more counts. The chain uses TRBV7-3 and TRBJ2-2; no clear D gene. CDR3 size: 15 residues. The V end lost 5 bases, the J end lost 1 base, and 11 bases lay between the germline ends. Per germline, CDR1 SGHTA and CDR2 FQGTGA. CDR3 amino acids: CASSGAPGNTGELFF. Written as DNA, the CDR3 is TGTGCCAGCAGCGGCGCCCCGGGGAACACCGGGGAGCTGTTTTTT.

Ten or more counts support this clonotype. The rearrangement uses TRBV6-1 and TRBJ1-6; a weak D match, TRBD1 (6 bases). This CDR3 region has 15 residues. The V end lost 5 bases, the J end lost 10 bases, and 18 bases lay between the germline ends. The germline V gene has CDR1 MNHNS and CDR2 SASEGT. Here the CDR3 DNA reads TGTGCCAGCAGTCAGACCGGGGGCTTAGGATCACCCCTCCACTTT. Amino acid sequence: CASSQTGGLGSPLHF.

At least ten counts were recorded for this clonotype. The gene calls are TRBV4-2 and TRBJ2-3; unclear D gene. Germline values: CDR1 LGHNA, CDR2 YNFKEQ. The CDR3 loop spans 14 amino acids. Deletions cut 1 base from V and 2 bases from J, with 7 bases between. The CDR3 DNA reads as TGTGCCAGCAGCCAAGGCGTCCCCACAGATACGCAGTATTTT. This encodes CASSQGVPTDTQYF.

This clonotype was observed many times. The CDR3 protein is CASSLSGQGVDEQYV. The CDR3 bases are TGTGCCAGCAGTTTGTCGGGACAGGGAGTTGACGAGCAGTACGTC. V usage is TRBV28 and J usage is TRBJ2-7, with 9 bases aligning to TRBD1. Germline V lookup: CDR1 MDHEN, CDR2 SYDVKM. The CDR3 consists of 15 residues. With V trimmed by 3 bases and J by 5 bases, 8 bases remained unmatched.

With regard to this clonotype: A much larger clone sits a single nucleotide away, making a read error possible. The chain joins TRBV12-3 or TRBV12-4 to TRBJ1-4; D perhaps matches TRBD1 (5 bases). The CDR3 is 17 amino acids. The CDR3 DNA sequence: TGTACCAGCACCTCCTCTGGGACCGGAGGCCGATGGGAAAAACTGTTTTTT. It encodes CTSTSSGTGGRWEKLFF.

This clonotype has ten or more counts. The CDR3 nucleotides are TGTGCCAGCAGGTACAGGGTAACGACTCGGGGGAATTCACCCCTCCACTTT. Its protein is CASRYRVTTRGNSPLHF. The rearrangement uses TRBV12-3 or TRBV12-4 and TRBJ1-6; weak D call: TRBD1 (6 bases). The CDR3 has 17 residues. V dropped 6 bases and J dropped 7 bases, with 22 bases sitting between them.

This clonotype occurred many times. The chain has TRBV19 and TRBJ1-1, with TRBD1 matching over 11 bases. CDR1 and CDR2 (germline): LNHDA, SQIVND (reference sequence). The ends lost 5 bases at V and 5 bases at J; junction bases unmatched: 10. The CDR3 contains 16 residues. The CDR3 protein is CASSVAPGQGATEAFF. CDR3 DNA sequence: TGTGCCAGTAGTGTCGCCCCCGGACAGGGGGCGACTGAAGCTTTCTTT.

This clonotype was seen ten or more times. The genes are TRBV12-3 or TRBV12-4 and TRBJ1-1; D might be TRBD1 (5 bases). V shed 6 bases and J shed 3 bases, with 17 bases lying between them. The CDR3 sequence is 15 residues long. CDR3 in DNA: TGTGCCAGCAGACGTGAGGGGTTAGGGGACACTGAAGCTTTCTTT. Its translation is CASRREGLGDTEAFF.

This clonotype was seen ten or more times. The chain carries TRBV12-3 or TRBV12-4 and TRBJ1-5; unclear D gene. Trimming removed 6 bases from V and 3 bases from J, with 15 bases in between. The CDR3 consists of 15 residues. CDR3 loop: CASSPTYWDNQPQHF. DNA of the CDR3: TGTGCCAGCAGCCCGACTTATTGGGACAATCAGCCCCAGCATTTT.

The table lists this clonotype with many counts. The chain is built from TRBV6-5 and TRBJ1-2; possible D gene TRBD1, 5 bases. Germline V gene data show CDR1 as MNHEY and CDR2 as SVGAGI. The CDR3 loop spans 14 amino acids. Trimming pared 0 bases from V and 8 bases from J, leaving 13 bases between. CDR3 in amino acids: CASSYSLGRWGYTF. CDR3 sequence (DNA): TGTGCCAGCAGTTACTCTTTGGGGCGGTGGGGCTACACCTTC.

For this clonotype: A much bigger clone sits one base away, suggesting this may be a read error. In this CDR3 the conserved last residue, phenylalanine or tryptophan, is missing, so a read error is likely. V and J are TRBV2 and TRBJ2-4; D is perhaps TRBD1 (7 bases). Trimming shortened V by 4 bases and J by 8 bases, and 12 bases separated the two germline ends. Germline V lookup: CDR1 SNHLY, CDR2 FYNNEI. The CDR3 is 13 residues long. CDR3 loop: CASSGGRGDIQYC. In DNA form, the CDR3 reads TGTGCCAGCAGTGGGGGCAGGGGGGACATTCAGTACTGC.

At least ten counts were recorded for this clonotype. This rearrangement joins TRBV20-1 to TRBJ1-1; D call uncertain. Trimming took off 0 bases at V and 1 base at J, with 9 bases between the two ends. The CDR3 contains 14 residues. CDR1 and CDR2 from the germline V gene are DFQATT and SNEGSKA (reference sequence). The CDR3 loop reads CSARDVMGNTEAFF. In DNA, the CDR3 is TGCAGTGCTAGAGATGTCATGGGGAACACTGAAGCTTTCTTT.

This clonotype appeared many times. CDR3 sequence reads: CSATTRGVYNEQFF. CDR3 DNA: TGCAGTGCTACAACTAGAGGGGTCTACAATGAGCAGTTCTTC. The rearrangement links TRBV20-1 to TRBJ2-1, with D perhaps TRBD1 or TRBD2 (5 bases each). The CDR3 is made up of 14 amino acids. The V gene lost 4 bases and the J gene lost 3 bases, with 13 bases spanning the gap. Germline lookup yields CDR1 DFQATT and CDR2 SNEGSKA (reference sequence).

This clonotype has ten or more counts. The CDR3 DNA reads TGCAGTGTTCCCGGACTAGCGGGGCTACGGGAGACCCAGTACTTC. This encodes CSVPGLAGLRETQYF. The chain links TRBV20-1 to TRBJ2-5; 12 bases are shared with TRBD2. The CDR3 covers 15 residues. Germline V gene data show CDR1 as DFQATT and CDR2 as SNEGSKA (reference sequence). Trimming took 7 bases from V and 5 from J; bases not matched to a gene: 11.

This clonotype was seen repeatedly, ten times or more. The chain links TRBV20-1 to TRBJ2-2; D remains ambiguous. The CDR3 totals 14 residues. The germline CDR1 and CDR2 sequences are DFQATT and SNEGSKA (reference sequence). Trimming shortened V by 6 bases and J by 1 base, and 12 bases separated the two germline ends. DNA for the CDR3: TGCAGTGCCCCGATGGAAGTGAACACCGGGGAGCTGTTTTTT. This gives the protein CSAPMEVNTGELFF.

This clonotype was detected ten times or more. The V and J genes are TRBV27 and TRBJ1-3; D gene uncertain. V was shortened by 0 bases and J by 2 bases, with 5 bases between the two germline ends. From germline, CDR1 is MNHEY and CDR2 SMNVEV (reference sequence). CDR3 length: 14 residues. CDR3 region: CASSLSDAGNTIYF. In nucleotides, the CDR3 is TGTGCCAGCAGTTTATCAGATGCTGGAAACACCATATATTTT.

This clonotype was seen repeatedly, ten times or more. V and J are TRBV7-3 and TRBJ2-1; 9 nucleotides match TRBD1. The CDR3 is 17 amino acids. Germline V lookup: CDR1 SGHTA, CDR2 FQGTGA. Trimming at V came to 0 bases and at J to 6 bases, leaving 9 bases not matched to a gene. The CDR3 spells CASSLTGGTGLGNEQFF. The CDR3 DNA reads TGTGCCAGCAGCTTAACGGGAGGGACAGGGTTAGGCAATGAGCAGTTCTTC. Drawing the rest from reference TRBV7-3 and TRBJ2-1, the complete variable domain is GAGVSQTPSNKVTEKGKYVELRCDPISGHTALYWYRQSLGQGPEFLIYFQGTGAADDSGLPNDRFFAVRPEGSVSTLKIQRTERGDSAVYLCASSLTGGTGLGNEQFFGPGTRLTVL.

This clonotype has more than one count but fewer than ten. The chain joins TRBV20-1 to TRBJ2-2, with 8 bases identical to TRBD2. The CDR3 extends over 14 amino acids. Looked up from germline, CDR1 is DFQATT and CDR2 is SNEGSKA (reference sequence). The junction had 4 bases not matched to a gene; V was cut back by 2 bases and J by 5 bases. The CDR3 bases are TGCAGTGCTAGACGGGGGGGCCTTACCGGGGAGCTGTTTTTT. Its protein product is CSARRGGLTGELFF.

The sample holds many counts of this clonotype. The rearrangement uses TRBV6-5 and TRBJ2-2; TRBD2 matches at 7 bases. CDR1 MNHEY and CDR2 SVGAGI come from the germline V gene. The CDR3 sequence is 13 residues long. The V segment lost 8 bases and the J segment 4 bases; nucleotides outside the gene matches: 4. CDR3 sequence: CASHLAGTGELFF. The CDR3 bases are TGTGCCAGCCACTTAGCGGGCACCGGGGAGCTGTTTTTT.